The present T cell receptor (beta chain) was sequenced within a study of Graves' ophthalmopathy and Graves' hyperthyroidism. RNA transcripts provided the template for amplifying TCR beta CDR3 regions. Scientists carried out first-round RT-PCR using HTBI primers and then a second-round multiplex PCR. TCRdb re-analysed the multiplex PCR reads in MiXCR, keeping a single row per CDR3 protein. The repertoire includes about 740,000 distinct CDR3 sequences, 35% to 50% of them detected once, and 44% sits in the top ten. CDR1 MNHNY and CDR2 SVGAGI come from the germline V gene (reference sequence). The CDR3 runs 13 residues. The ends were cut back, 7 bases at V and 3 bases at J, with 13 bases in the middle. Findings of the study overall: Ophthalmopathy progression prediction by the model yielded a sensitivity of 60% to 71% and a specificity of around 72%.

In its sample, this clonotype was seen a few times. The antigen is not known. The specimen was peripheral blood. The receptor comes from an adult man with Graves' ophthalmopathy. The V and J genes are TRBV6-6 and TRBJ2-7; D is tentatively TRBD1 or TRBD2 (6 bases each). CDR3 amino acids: CASIRGHNYEQYF. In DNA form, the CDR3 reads TGTGCCAGCATCCGGGGGCACAACTACGAGCAGTACTTC.